The sequence of this T cell receptor beta chain was determined in a study of OX40 agonist ivuxolimab in advanced cancers. Study-level results: The average count of expanded clones was higher among CD8+ T cells than among CD4+.

Worth noting for this clone: The antigen is unknown.

TCRdb's copy holds only in-frame clones and misses some; the assay was immunoSEQ multiplex PCR. The repertoire holds some 50,000 clones, roughly nine tenths seen once, with approximately 5% in the top ten. The V and J ends lost 5 bases and 5 bases, in that order; junction bases with no gene match: 7. CDR1 is SGHTA, CDR2 FQGNSA, per germline. This CDR3 is built from 15 residues. The chain combines TRBV7-2 with TRBJ2-1; 9 bases line up with TRBD1. The specimen was CD4+ or CD8+ T cells sorted from blood, collected in a trial of the OX40 agonist ivuxolimab. The clonotype originates from an adult with an advanced solid tumor such as melanoma, head and neck, liver or kidney cancer. CDR3 protein: CASSLDGTGNNEQFF. CDR3 sequence (DNA): TGTGCCAGCAGCCTAGACGGGACAGGGAACAATGAGCAGTTCTTC.